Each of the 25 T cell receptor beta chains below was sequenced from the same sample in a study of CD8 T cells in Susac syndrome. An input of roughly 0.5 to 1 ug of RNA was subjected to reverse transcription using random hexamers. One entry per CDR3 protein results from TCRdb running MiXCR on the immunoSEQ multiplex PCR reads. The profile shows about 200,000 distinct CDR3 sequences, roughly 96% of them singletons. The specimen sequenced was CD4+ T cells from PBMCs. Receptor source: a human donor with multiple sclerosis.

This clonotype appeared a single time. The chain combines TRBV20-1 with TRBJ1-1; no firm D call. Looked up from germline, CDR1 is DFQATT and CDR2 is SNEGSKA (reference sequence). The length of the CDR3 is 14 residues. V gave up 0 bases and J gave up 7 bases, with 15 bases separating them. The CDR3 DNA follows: TGCAGTGCTAGAGATTGGGGAGCCCCCCGTGAAGCTTTCTTT. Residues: CSARDWGAPREAFF.

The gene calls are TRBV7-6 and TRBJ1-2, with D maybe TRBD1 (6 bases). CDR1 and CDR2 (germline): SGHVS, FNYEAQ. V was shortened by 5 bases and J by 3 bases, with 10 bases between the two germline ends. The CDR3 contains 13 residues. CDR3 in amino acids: CASSPSGDYGYTF. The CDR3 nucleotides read TGTGCCAGCAGCCCCTCAGGGGACTATGGCTACACCTTC.

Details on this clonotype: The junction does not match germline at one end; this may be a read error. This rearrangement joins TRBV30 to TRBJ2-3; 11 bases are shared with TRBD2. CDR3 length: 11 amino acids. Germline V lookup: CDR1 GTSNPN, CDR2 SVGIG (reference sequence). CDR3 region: CAWGTSGFLDF. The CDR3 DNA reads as TGTGCCTGGGGGACTAGCGGTTTTTTGGATTTT.

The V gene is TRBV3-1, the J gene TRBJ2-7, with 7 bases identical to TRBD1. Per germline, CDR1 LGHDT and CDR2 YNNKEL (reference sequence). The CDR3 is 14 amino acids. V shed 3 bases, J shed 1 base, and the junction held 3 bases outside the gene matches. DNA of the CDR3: TGTGCCAGCAGCCAGAGGGGGCCTTCCTACGAGCAGTACTTC. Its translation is CASSQRGPSYEQYF.

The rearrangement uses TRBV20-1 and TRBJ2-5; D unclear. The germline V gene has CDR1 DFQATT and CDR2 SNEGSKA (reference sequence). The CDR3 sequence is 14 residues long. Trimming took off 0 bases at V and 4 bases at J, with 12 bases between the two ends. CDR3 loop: CSARDPLLGETQYF. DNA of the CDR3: TGCAGTGCTAGAGATCCGCTGCTGGGAGAGACCCAGTACTTC.

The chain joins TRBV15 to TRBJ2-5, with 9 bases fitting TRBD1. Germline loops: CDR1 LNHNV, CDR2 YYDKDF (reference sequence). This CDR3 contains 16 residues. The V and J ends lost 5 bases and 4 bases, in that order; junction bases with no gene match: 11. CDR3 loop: CATSGRYRGRGETQYF. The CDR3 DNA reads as TGTGCCACCAGCGGGCGATACAGGGGGCGCGGAGAGACCCAGTACTTC.

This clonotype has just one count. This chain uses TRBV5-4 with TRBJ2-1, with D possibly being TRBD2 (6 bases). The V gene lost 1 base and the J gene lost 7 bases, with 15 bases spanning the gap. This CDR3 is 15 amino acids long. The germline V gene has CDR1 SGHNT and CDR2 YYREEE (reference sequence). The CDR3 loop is CASSLNPGEGNEQFF. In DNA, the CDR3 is TGTGCCAGCAGCTTGAATCCGGGAGAGGGGAATGAGCAGTTCTTC.

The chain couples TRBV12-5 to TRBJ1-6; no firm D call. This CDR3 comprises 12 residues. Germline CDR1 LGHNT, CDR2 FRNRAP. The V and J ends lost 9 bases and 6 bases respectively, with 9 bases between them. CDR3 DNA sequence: TGTGCTAGCGGAGGTCTTAATTCACCCCTCCACTTT. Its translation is CASGGLNSPLHF.

The CDR3 is CSAAGGNIQYF. DNA for the CDR3: TGCAGTGCCGCCGGGGGAAACATTCAGTACTTC. This chain links TRBV20-1 with TRBJ2-4; D might be TRBD2 (6 bases). V was clipped by 6 bases and J by 6 bases, with 9 bases between them. The CDR3 length is 11 residues. Germline V lookup: CDR1 DFQATT, CDR2 SNEGSKA (reference sequence).

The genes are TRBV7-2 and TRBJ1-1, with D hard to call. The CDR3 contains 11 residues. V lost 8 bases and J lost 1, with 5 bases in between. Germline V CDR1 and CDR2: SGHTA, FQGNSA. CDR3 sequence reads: CASVGNTEAFF. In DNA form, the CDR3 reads TGTGCCAGCGTGGGGAACACTGAAGCTTTCTTT. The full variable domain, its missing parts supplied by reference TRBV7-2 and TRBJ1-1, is GAGVSQSPSNKVTEKGKDVELRCDPISGHTALYWYRQSLGQGLEFLIYFQGNSAPDKSGLPSDRFSAERTGGSVSTLTIQRTQQEDSAVYLCASVGNTEAFFGQGTRLTVV.

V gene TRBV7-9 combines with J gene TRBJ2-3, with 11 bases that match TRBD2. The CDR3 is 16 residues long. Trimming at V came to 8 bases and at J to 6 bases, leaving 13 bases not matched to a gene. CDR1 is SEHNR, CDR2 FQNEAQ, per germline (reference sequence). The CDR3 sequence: CASGLQELAGADTQYF. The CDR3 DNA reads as TGTGCCAGCGGACTGCAGGAACTAGCGGGAGCTGATACGCAGTATTTT.

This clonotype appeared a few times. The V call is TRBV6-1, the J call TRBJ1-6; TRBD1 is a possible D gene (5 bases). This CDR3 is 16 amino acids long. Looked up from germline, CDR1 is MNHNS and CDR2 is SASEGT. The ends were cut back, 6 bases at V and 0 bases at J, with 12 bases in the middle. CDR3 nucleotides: TGTGCCAGCAGATCGGGGGGGAGCTCCTATAATTCACCCCTCCACTTT. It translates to CASRSGGSSYNSPLHF.

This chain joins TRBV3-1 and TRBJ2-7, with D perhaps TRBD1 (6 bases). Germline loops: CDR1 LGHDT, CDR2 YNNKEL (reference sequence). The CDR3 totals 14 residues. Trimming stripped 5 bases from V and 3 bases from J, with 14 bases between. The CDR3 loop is CASSGRTASYEQYF. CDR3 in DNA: TGTGCCAGCAGCGGCCGGACAGCAAGCTACGAGCAGTACTTC.

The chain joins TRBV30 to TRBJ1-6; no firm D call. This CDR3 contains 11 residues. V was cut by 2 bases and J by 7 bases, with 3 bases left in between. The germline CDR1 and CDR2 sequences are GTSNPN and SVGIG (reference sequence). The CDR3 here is CAWSINSPLHF. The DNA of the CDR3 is TGTGCCTGGAGTATAAATTCACCCCTCCACTTT.

CDR3 nucleotide sequence: TGTGCCAGCAGCCAAGCTCCAGGGACCGGGTCCGAGCAGTTCTTC. Its protein product is CASSQAPGTGSEQFF. The genes are TRBV3-1 and TRBJ2-1; D is tentatively TRBD1 or TRBD2 (5 bases each). Germline V gives CDR1 LGHDT, CDR2 YNNKEL (reference sequence). CDR3 length equals 15 residues. V was clipped by 1 base and J by 10 bases, with 17 bases between them.

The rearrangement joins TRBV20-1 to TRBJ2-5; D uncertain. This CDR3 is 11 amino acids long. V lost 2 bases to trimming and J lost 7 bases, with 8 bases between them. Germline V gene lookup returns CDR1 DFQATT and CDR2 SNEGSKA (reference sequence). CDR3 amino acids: CSARFMGTQYF. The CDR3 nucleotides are TGCAGTGCTAGATTCATGGGGACCCAGTACTTC.

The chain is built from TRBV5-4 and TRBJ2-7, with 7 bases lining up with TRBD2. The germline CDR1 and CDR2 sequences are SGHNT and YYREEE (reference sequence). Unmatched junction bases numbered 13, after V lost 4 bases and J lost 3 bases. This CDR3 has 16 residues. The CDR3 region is CASSPAGASGIYEQYF. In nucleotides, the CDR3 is TGTGCCAGCAGCCCCGCCGGGGCTAGCGGAATCTACGAGCAGTACTTC.

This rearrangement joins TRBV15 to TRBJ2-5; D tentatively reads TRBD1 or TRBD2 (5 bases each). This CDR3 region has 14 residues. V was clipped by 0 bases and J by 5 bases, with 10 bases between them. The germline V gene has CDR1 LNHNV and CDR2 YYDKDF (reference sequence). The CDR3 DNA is TGTGCCACCAGCAGAGATCTGGGGGTGGAGACCCAGTACTTC. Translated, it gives CATSRDLGVETQYF.

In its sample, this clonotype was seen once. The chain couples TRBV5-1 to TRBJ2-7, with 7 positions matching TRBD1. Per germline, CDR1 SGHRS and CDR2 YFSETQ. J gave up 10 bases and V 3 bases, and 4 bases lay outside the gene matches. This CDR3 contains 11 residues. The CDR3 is CASSSDRLQYF. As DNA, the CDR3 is TGCGCCAGCAGCTCGGACAGGCTTCAGTACTTC. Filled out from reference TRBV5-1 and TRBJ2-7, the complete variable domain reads KAGVTQTPRYLIKTRGQQVTLSCSPISGHRSVSWYQQTPGQGLQFLFEYFSETQRNKGNFPGRFSGRQFSNSRSEMNVSTLELGDSALYLCASSSDRLQYFGPGTRLTVT.

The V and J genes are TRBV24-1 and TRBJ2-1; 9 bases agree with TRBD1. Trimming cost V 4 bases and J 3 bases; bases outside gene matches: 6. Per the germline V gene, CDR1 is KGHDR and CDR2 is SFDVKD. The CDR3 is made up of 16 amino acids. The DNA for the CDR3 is TGTGCCACCAGTGACCGTAGACAGGGGGGCTACAATGAGCAGTTCTTC. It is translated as CATSDRRQGGYNEQFF.

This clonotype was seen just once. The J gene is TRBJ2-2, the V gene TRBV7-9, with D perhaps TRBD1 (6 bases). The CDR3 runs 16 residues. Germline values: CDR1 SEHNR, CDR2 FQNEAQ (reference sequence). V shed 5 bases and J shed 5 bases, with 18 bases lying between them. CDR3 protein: CASSHVGASGTGELFF. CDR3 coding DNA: TGTGCCAGCAGCCATGTGGGGGCCTCAGGGACCGGGGAGCTGTTTTTT.

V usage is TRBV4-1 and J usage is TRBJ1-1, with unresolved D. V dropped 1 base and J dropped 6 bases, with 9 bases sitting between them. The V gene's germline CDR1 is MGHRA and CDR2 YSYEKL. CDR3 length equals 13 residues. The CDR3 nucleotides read TGCGCCAGCAGCCAAGGGCGTCACGCTGAAGCTTTCTTT. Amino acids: CASSQGRHAEAFF.

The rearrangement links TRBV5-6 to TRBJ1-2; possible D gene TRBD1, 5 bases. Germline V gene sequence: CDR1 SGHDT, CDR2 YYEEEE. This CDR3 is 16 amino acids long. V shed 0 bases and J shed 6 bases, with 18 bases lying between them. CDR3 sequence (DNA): TGTGCCAGCAGCTTGGTAGGGACGGACGATCACGATGGCTACACCTTC. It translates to CASSLVGTDDHDGYTF.

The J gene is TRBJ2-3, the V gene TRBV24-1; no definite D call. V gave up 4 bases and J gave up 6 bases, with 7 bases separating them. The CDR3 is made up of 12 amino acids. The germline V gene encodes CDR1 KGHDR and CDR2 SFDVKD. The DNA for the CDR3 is TGTGCCACCAGTGACCAAACCGATACGCAGTATTTT. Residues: CATSDQTDTQYF.

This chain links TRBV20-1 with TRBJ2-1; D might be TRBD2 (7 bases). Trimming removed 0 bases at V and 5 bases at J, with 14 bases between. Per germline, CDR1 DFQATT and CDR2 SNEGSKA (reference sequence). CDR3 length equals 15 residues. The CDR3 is CSARDGRGANNEQFF. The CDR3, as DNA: TGCAGTGCTAGAGATGGACGGGGGGCCAACAATGAGCAGTTCTTC.